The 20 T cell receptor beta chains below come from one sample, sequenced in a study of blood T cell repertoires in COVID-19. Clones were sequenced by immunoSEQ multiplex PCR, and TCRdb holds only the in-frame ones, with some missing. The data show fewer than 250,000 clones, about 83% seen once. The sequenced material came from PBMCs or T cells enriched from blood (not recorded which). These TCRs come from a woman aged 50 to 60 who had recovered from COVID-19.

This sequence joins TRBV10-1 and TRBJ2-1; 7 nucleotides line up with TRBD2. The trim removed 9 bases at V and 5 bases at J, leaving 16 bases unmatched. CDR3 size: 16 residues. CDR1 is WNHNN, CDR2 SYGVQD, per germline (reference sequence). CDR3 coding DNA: TGCGCCAGTCAGACTAGCCCCCGGGGAAAAAACAATGAGCAGTTCTTC. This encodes CASQTSPRGKNNEQFF.

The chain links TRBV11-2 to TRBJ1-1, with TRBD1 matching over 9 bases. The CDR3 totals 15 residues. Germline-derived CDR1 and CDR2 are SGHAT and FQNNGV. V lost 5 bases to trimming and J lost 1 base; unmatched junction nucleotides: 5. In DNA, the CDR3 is TGTGCCAGCAGCACTTACAGGGGGCAGAACACTGAAGCTTTCTTT. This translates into CASSTYRGQNTEAFF.

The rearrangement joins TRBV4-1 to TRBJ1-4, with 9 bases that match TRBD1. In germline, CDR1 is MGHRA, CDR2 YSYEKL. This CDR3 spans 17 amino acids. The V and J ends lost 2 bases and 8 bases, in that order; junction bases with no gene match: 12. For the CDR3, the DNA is TGCGCCAGCAGCCAACCCTACTTACAGGGGGCAGAGGAAAAACTGTTTTTT. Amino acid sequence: CASSQPYLQGAEEKLFF.

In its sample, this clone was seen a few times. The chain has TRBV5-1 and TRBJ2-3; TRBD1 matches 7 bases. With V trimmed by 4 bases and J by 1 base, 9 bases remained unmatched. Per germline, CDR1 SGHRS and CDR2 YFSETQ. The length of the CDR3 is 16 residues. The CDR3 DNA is TGCGCCAGCAGCCAGACCCCCGGGACAGGCACAGATACGCAGTATTTT. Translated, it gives CASSQTPGTGTDTQYF. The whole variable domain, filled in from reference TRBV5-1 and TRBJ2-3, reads KAGVTQTPRYLIKTRGQQVTLSCSPISGHRSVSWYQQTPGQGLQFLFEYFSETQRNKGNFPGRFSGRQFSNSRSEMNVSTLELGDSALYLCASSQTPGTGTDTQYFGPGTRLTVL.

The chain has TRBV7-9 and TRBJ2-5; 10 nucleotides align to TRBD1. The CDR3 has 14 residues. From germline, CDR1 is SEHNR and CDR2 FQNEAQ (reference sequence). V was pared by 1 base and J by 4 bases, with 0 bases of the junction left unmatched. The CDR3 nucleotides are TGTGCCAGCAGCTTAGGGACAGGGGGAGAGACCCAGTACTTC. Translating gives CASSLGTGGETQYF.

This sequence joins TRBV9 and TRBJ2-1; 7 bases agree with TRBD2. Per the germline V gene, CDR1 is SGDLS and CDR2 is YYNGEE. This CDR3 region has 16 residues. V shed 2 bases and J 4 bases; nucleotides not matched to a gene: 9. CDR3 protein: CASSVGGTGTYNEQFF. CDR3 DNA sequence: TGTGCCAGCAGCGTGGGAGGGACTGGGACTTACAATGAGCAGTTCTTC.

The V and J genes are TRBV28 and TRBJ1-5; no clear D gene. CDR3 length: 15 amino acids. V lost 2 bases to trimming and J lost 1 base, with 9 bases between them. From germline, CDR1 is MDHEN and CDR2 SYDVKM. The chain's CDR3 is CASSLRGRSNQPQHF. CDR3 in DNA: TGTGCCAGCAGTTTAAGAGGCAGAAGCAATCAGCCCCAGCATTTT.

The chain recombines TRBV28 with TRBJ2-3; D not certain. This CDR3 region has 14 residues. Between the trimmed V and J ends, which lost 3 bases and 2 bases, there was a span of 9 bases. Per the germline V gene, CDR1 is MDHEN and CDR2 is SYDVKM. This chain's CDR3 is CASSFVSSTDTQYF. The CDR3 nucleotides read TGTGCCAGCAGTTTCGTGTCCTCCACAGATACGCAGTATTTT.

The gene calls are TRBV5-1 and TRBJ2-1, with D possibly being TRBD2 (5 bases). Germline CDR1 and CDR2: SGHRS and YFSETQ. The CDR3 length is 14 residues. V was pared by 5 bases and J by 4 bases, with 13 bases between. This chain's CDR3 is CASRSGEEYNEQFF. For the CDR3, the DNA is TGCGCCAGCAGGAGCGGAGAAGAATACAATGAGCAGTTCTTC.

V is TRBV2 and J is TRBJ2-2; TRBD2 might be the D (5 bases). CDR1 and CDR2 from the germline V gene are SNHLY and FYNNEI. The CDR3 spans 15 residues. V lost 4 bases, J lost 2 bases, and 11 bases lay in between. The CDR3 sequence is CASSGASGNTGELFF. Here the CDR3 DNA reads TGTGCCAGCAGTGGAGCCAGCGGAAACACCGGGGAGCTGTTTTTT.

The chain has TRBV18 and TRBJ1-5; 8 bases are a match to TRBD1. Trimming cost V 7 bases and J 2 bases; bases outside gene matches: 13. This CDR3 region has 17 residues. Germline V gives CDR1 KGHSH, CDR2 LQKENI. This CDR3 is CASFLTPSDRGNQPQHF. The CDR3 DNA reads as TGTGCCAGCTTCTTGACGCCATCGGACAGGGGCAATCAGCCCCAGCATTTT.

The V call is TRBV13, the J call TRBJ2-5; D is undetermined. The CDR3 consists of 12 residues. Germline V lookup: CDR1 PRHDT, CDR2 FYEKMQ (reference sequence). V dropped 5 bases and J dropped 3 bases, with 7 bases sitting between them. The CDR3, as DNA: TGTGCCAGCAGCCGACTGGAAGAGACCCAGTACTTC. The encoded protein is CASSRLEETQYF.

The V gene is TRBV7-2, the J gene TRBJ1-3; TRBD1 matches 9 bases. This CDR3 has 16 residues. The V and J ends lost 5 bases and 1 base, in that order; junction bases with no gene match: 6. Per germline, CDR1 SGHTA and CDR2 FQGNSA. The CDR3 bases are TGTGCCAGCAGCCTCGGGACAGGGCGATCTGGAAACACCATATATTTT. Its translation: CASSLGTGRSGNTIYF. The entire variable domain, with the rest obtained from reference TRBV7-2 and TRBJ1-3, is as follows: GAGVSQSPSNKVTEKGKDVELRCDPISGHTALYWYRQSLGQGLEFLIYFQGNSAPDKSGLPSDRFSAERTGGSVSTLTIQRTQQEDSAVYLCASSLGTGRSGNTIYFGEGSWLTVV.

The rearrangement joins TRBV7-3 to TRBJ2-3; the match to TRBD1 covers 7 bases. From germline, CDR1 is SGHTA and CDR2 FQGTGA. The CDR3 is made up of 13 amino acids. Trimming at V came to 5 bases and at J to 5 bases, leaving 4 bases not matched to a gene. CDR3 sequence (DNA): TGTGCCAGCAGCCGGGACAGAGGAGATACGCAGTATTTT. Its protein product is CASSRDRGDTQYF.

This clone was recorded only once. The DNA of the CDR3 is TGTGCCAGCTCACCAACGAAGAGCTCTGGGGCCAACGTCCTGACTTTC. Translation: CASSPTKSSGANVLTF. The J gene is TRBJ2-6, the V gene TRBV18; D gene ambiguous. The CDR3 contains 16 residues. V gave up 2 bases and J gave up 0 bases, with 8 bases separating them. Germline assignment: CDR1 KGHSH and CDR2 LQKENI.

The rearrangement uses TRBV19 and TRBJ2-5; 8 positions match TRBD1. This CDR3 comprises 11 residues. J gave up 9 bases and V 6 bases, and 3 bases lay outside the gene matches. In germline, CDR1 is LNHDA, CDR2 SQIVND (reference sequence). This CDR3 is CASSQGAAQYF. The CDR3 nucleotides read TGTGCCAGTAGCCAGGGGGCGGCCCAGTACTTC.

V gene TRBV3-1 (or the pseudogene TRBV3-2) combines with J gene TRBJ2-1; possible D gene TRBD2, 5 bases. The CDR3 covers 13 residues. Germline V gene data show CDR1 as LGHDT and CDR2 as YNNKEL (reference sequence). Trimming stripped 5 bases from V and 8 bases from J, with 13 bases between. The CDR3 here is CASSVTRADEQFF. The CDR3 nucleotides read TGTGCCAGCAGCGTGACTCGAGCGGATGAGCAGTTCTTC.

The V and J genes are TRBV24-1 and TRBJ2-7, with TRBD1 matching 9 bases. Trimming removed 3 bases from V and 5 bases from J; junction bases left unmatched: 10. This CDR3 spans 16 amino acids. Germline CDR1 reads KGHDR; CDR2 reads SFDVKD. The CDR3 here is CATSDMGQGPGDEQYF. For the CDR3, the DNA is TGTGCCACCAGTGATATGGGACAGGGTCCTGGGGACGAGCAGTACTTC.

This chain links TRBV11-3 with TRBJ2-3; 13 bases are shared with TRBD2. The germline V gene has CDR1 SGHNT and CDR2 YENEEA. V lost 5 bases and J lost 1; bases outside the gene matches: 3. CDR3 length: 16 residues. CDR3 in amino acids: CASSPGTSGGTDTQYF. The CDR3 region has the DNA TGTGCCAGCAGCCCCGGGACTAGCGGGGGCACAGATACGCAGTATTTT. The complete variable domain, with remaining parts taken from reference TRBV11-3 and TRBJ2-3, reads EAGVVQSPRYKIIEKKQPVAFWCNPISGHNTLYWYLQNLGQGPELLIRYENEEAVDDSQLPKDRFSAERLKGVDSTLKIQPAELGDSAVYLCASSPGTSGGTDTQYFGPGTRLTVL.

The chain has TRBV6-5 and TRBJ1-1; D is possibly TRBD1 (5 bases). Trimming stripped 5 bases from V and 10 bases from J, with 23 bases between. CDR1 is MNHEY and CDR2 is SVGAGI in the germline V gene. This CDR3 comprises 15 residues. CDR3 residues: CASSKSQGGGVLAFF. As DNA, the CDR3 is TGTGCCAGCAGTAAATCCCAGGGAGGTGGAGTTTTAGCTTTCTTT.